These T cell receptor beta chains were read from a single sample in a study of cytomegalovirus exposure and HLA in healthy donors. Sequencing used immunoSEQ multiplex PCR; TCRdb keeps in-frame clones, though not all of them. The profile covers 120,000 or so clones, with roughly a tenth appearing a single time and about 4.7% taken by the ten largest. Source material: PBMCs. These receptors originate from a young woman in good health and CMV-seropositive. CDR3s include the opening cysteine and the closing phenylalanine or tryptophan. The order of the fields is V gene, D gene, J gene, clone size, CDR3 protein, CDR3 DNA. A D gene is named only where the DNA matches it firmly. Clone size appears in some rows only: once, few, many, or a class for an expanded clone.

>TRBV30|.|TRBJ2-1|.
CAWSALTGNEQFF
TGTGCCTGGAGCGCGCTTACGGGCAATGAGCAGTTCTTC
>TRBV7-9|.|TRBJ1-5|few
CASSLQGSNQPQHF
TGTGCCAGCAGCTTACAGGGGAGCAATCAGCCCCAGCATTTT
>TRBV27|.|TRBJ2-1|few
CASSPRLESGEQFF
TGTGCCAGCAGTCCACGACTGGAGTCCGGTGAGCAGTTCTTC
>TRBV5-6|.|TRBJ1-1|.
CASSFAFGEAFF
TGTGCCAGCAGCTTCGCTTTCGGTGAAGCTTTCTTT
>TRBV19|.|TRBJ1-5|.
CASLAGEGNQPQHF
TGTGCCTCCTTAGCGGGGGAGGGCAATCAGCCCCAGCATTTT
>TRBV29-1|.|TRBJ2-7|.
CSATPGFPYEQYF
TGCAGCGCCACCCCAGGGTTCCCCTACGAGCAGTACTTC
>TRBV6-5|.|TRBJ2-7|.
CASRPRTAGPYEQYF
TGTGCCAGCAGACCTCGGACAGCCGGCCCCTACGAGCAGTACTTC
>TRBV7-6|.|TRBJ2-2|.
CAGRDLQNTGELFF
TGTGCCGGTCGGGACTTGCAGAACACCGGGGAGCTGTTTTTT
>TRBV12-5|.|TRBJ1-1|few
CASGLVRGRGYTEAFF
TGTGCTAGTGGTTTGGTAAGAGGGCGGGGTTACACTGAAGCTTTCTTT
>TRBV6-4|.|TRBJ1-1|.
CASRNQLGGNTEAFF
TGTGCCAGCAGAAATCAACTGGGAGGGAACACTGAAGCTTTCTTT
>TRBV7-6|.|TRBJ2-7|.
CASSSQGSEQYF
TGTGCCAGCAGCTCTCAGGGTAGCGAGCAGTACTTC
>TRBV19|.|TRBJ1-1|few
CASSIGPEGAFF
TGTGCCAGTAGTATAGGGCCCGAGGGAGCTTTCTTT
>TRBV9|TRBD1|TRBJ1-2|few
CASSREQGAYGYTF
TGTGCCAGCAGTCGGGAACAGGGGGCATATGGCTACACCTTC
>TRBV28|.|TRBJ1-2|.
CASSSDGSRNNYGYTF
TGTGCCAGCAGTAGTGACGGGTCCCGGAATAACTATGGCTACACCTTC
>TRBV28|TRBD1|TRBJ1-2|few
CASRTGTIGGYTF
TGTGCCAGCAGGACAGGGACAATCGGAGGCTACACCTTC
>TRBV7-2|.|TRBJ1-1|few
CASSAAGRGAFF
TGTGCCAGCAGCGCCGCCGGGCGAGGGGCTTTCTTT
>TRBV5-1|TRBD2|TRBJ2-3|few
CASSLLAGGTDTQYF
TGCGCCAGCAGCCTACTAGCGGGAGGGACCGATACGCAGTATTTT